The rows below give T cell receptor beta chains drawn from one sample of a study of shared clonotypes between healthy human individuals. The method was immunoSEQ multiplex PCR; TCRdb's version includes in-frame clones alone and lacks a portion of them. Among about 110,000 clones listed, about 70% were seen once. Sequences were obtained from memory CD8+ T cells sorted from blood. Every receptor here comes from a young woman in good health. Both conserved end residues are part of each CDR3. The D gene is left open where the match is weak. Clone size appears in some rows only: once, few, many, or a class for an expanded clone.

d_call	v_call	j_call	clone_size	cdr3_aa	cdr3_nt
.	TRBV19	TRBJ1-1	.	CASSLTRGTEAFF	TGTGCCAGTAGTCTAACTAGGGGGACTGAAGCTTTCTTT
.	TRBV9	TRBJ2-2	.	CASSVATQSSYTGELFF	TGTGCCAGCAGCGTAGCTACTCAAAGCAGCTACACCGGGGAGCTGTTTTTT
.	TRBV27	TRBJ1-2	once	CASSLQRGYGYTF	TGTGCCAGCAGTTTACAAAGGGGTTATGGCTACACCTTC
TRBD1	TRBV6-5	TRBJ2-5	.	CASSPWTGRGTQYF	TGTGCCAGCAGTCCATGGACAGGACGGGGGACCCAGTACTTC
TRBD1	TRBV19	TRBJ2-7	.	CASSMDEGAAYEQYF	TGTGCCAGTAGTATGGATGAGGGGGCCGCCTACGAGCAGTACTTC
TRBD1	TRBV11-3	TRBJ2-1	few	CASSLGTGNEQFF	TGTGCCAGCAGCCTAGGGACAGGCAATGAGCAGTTCTTC
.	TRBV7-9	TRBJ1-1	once	CASSLVARRNTEAFF	TGTGCCAGCAGCTTAGTCGCCAGAAGGAACACTGAAGCTTTCTTT
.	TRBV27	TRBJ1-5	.	CASSSGQISNQPQHF	TGTGCCAGCAGTTCCGGACAGATAAGCAATCAGCCCCAGCATTTT
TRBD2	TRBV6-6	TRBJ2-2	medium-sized	CASSYLLAGNTGELFF	TGTGCCAGCAGTTACCTACTAGCGGGAAACACCGGGGAGCTGTTTTTT
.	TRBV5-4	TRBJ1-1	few	CASSFPGNTEAFF	TGTGCCAGCAGCTTTCCAGGAAACACTGAAGCTTTCTTT
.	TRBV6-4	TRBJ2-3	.	CASSDGGTSTDTQYF	TGTGCCAGCAGTGATGGGGGCACTAGCACAGATACGCAGTATTTT
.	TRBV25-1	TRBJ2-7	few	CASSEGVVPPYEQYF	TGTGCCAGCAGTGAGGGGGTAGTCCCCCCCTACGAGCAGTACTTC
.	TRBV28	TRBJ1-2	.	CASRPGGGRKPIGYGYTF	TGTGCCAGCCGACCTGGAGGGGGGAGGAAACCGATAGGCTATGGCTACACCTTC
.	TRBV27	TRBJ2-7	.	CASSNGVTYEQYF	TGTGCCAGCAGCAACGGGGTTACCTACGAGCAGTACTTC
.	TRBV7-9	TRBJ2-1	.	CASSTTSGNEQFF	TGTGCCAGCAGCACAACTTCGGGGAATGAGCAGTTCTTC
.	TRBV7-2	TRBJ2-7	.	CASSPYLTYEQYF	TGTGCCAGCAGCCCCTACCTAACCTACGAGCAGTACTTC
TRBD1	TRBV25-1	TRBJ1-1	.	CASSESPGTGMNTEAFF	TGTGCCAGCAGTGAATCCCCCGGGACAGGGATGAACACTGAAGCTTTCTTT
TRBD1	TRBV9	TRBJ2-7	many	CASSQGQAVSYEQYF	TGTGCCAGCAGCCAGGGACAGGCTGTTTCCTACGAGCAGTACTTC
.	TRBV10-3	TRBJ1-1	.	CAISGIAVWPLGANTEAFF	TGTGCCATCAGTGGTATCGCCGTATGGCCCCTCGGTGCGAACACTGAAGCTTTCTTT
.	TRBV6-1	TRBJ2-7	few	CASTLRGHEQYF	TGTGCCAGCACGCTCAGGGGCCACGAGCAGTACTTC
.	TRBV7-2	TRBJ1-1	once	CASSSQTRNTEAFF	TGTGCCAGCAGCTCCCAGACACGGAACACTGAAGCTTTCTTT
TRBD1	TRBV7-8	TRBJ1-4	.	CASSGGLGTGLGEKLFF	TGTGCCAGCAGCGGGGGTTTAGGGACAGGGTTGGGTGAAAAACTGTTTTTT
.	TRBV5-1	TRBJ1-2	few	CASRFGAGGYTF	TGCGCCAGCAGGTTTGGGGCCGGGGGCTACACCTTC
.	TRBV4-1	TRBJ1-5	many	CASSQSRTAGQPQHF	TGCGCCAGCAGCCAGTCAAGGACAGCTGGTCAGCCCCAGCATTTT
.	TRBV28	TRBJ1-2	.	CASSLKTGHWGGYTF	TGTGCCAGCAGTTTAAAGACGGGACATTGGGGTGGCTACACCTTC
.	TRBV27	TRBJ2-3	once	CASSYPGDGTDTQYF	TGTGCCAGCAGTTATCCAGGGGACGGCACAGATACGCAGTATTTT
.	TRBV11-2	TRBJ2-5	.	CASSLVFQETQYF	TGTGCCAGCAGCTTAGTGTTTCAAGAGACCCAGTACTTC
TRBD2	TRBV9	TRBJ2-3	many	CASSIGLAGVITDTQYF	TGTGCCAGCAGCATTGGACTAGCGGGAGTCATCACAGATACGCAGTATTTT
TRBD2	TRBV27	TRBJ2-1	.	CASRISGVSYNEQFF	TGTGCCAGCAGGATAAGCGGGGTATCCTACAATGAGCAGTTCTTC